The 31 T cell receptor beta chains in this list originate from one sample, sequenced in a study of blood T cell repertoires in COVID-19. This table comes from immunoSEQ multiplex PCR, and its TCRdb copy is limited to in-frame clones, with some not included. This sample yields fewer than 85,000 clones, of which about 86% are seen a single time; 15% to 20% belongs to the top ten. Input material: peripheral blood. These receptors all come from a woman aged 60-75 years with acute or convalescent COVID-19.

Of note for this clone: Other DNA sequences in the same sample also yield this CDR3. This chain joins TRBV10-3 and TRBJ1-1; the D gene is possibly TRBD1 (5 bases). V was shortened by 4 bases and J by 1 base, with 7 bases between the two germline ends. Germline V gene data show CDR1 as ENHRY and CDR2 as SYGVKD. This CDR3 comprises 13 residues. CDR3 sequence reads: CAISVQGNTEAFF. CDR3 DNA: TGTGCCATCAGTGTCCAGGGGAACACTGAAGCTTTCTTT.

The chain carries TRBV5-1 and TRBJ1-1; D unclear. The germline V and J ends were trimmed by 1 base and 1 base, with 8 bases remaining between them. Germline values: CDR1 SGHRS, CDR2 YFSETQ. The CDR3 runs to 14 residues. The CDR3 loop is CASSLTHQNTEAFF. The CDR3 coding sequence is TGCGCCAGCAGCTTGACTCACCAGAACACTGAAGCTTTCTTT.

V and J are TRBV3-1 (or the pseudogene TRBV3-2) and TRBJ1-2, with D possibly matching TRBD1 (5 bases). Germline values: CDR1 LGHDT, CDR2 YNNKEL (reference sequence). This CDR3 is built from 13 residues. V was trimmed by 0 bases and J by 8 bases, leaving 10 bases between them. The CDR3 loop reads CASSQDGGTGYTF. CDR3 DNA: TGTGCCAGCAGCCAAGATGGGGGGACCGGCTACACCTTC.

The chain carries TRBV7-4 and TRBJ2-7; 8 bases line up with TRBD1. CDR1 is SGHVT, CDR2 SQSDAQ, per germline. CDR3 size: 14 residues. V lost 1 base, J lost 6 bases, and 5 bases stayed unmatched. Here the CDR3 reads CASSLGTGSGEQYF. As DNA, the CDR3 is TGTGCCAGCAGCTTAGGGACAGGGTCCGGCGAGCAGTACTTC.

V and J are TRBV29-1 and TRBJ2-7; 7 nucleotides align to TRBD1. After removal of 6 bases from V and 3 bases from J, the junction contained 11 bases not matched to a gene. Germline CDR1 is SQVTM and CDR2 is ANQGSEA. This CDR3 is built from 14 residues. CDR3 loop: CSVARQGRYYEQYF. The DNA for the CDR3 is TGCAGCGTGGCGAGACAGGGCCGATACTACGAGCAGTACTTC.

The chain is built from TRBV28 and TRBJ1-1; tentative D call: TRBD1 (6 bases). The CDR3 runs 14 residues. V was trimmed by 5 bases and J by 1 base, leaving 11 bases between them. CDR1 is MDHEN and CDR2 is SYDVKM in the germline V gene. In DNA form, the CDR3 reads TGTGCCAGCAGTATACTGGGACAGAACACTGAAGCTTTCTTT. Translated: CASSILGQNTEAFF.

This chain links TRBV2 with TRBJ1-2; D is undetermined. Germline CDR1 is SNHLY and CDR2 is FYNNEI. CDR3 length equals 13 residues. Trimming took 4 bases from V and 2 from J, leaving 8 bases between them. CDR3 region: CASSVTPNYGYTF. CDR3 nucleotide sequence: TGTGCCAGCAGTGTAACACCCAACTATGGCTACACCTTC. Filled out from reference TRBV2 and TRBJ1-2, the complete variable domain reads EPEVTQTPSHQVTQMGQEVILRCVPISNHLYFYWYRQILGQKVEFLVSFYNNEISEKSEIFDDQFSVERPDGSNFTLKIRSTKLEDSAMYFCASSVTPNYGYTFGSGTRLTVV.

This clone has a single count. The rearrangement links TRBV24-1 to TRBJ1-2; 7 bases align to TRBD1. CDR3 length equals 13 residues. Germline V gene sequence: CDR1 KGHDR, CDR2 SFDVKD. V lost 5 bases, J lost 2 bases, and 1 base stayed unmatched. CDR3 residues: CATSATGNYGYTF. As DNA, the CDR3 is TGTGCCACCAGTGCGACAGGGAACTATGGCTACACCTTC.

J is TRBJ2-2 and V is TRBV6-2 or TRBV6-3; no reliable D call. Per germline, CDR1 MNHEY and CDR2 SVGEGT. Trimming took off 0 bases at V and 4 bases at J, with 12 bases between the two ends. The CDR3 covers 16 residues. The CDR3 coding sequence is TGTGCCAGCAGTTACTCAGGCGCGGTGGGCACCGGGGAGCTGTTTTTT. It encodes CASSYSGAVGTGELFF.

The V call is TRBV7-9, the J call TRBJ2-7, with 7 nucleotides matching TRBD2. In germline, CDR1 is SEHNR, CDR2 FQNEAQ (reference sequence). Trimming at V came to 6 bases and at J to 0 bases, leaving 8 bases not matched to a gene. The CDR3 is 15 residues long. The CDR3 protein is CASRAGERNSYEQYF. The CDR3 coding sequence is TGTGCCAGCAGGGCGGGGGAACGGAACTCCTACGAGCAGTACTTC.

The chain recombines TRBV10-3 with TRBJ1-1; 8 nucleotides align to TRBD1. This CDR3 contains 14 residues. The junction had 3 bases not matched to a gene; V was cut back by 6 bases and J by 0 bases. The germline V gene encodes CDR1 ENHRY and CDR2 SYGVKD. The CDR3 DNA reads TGTGCCATCAGGGGACAGGTAATGAACACTGAAGCTTTCTTT. Amino acids: CAIRGQVMNTEAFF.

J is TRBJ1-4 and V is TRBV5-1; D gene uncertain. Germline CDR1 and CDR2: SGHRS and YFSETQ. V lost 0 bases, J lost 8 bases, and 8 bases lay in between. The CDR3 has 13 residues. The CDR3 DNA reads TGCGCCAGCAGCTTGGGTGACGGGGAAAAACTGTTTTTT. It is translated as CASSLGDGEKLFF.

This clone has only one observation. V usage is TRBV5-8 and J usage is TRBJ2-3; D uncertain. The V and J ends lost 0 bases and 1 base respectively, with 12 bases between them. From germline, CDR1 is SGHTS and CDR2 YDEGEE. The CDR3 runs 16 residues. DNA of the CDR3: TGTGCCAGCAGCTTGGGAGGTTCCTCCGGCACAGATACGCAGTATTTT. This encodes CASSLGGSSGTDTQYF.

This clone has only a few counts. This chain joins TRBV9 and TRBJ1-1; D not certain. The CDR3 is 14 residues long. V lost 2 bases and J lost 5, with 13 bases in between. Germline CDR1 is SGDLS and CDR2 is YYNGEE. CDR3 sequence reads: CASSVTAASTEAFF. The CDR3 DNA is TGTGCCAGCAGCGTTACGGCGGCTTCTACTGAAGCTTTCTTT. Full variable domain (missing parts from reference TRBV9 and TRBJ1-1): DSGVTQTPKHLITATGQRVTLRCSPRSGDLSVYWYQQSLDQGLQFLIQYYNGEERAKGNILERFSAQQFPDLHSELNLSSLELGDSALYFCASSVTAASTEAFFGQGTRLTVV.

The genes are TRBV7-8 and TRBJ1-5; 7 bases map to TRBD1. The germline gives CDR1 SGHVS, CDR2 FQNEAQ. The V and J ends lost 3 bases and 3 bases, in that order; junction bases with no gene match: 11. The CDR3 is 17 amino acids. In DNA, the CDR3 is TGTGCCAGCAGCTTGAGTCTAGGGGGCGTTGTCAATCAGCCCCAGCATTTT. The encoded protein is CASSLSLGGVVNQPQHF.

The gene calls are TRBV13 and TRBJ1-2; TRBD1 agrees at 8 bases. J was trimmed by 8 bases and V by 2 bases; bases with no gene match: 4. The CDR3 contains 13 residues. CDR1 is PRHDT and CDR2 is FYEKMQ in the germline V gene (reference sequence). The CDR3 coding sequence is TGTGCCAGCAGCTTACAGGGGGCCCACGGCTACACCTTC. It is translated as CASSLQGAHGYTF. The entire variable domain, with the rest obtained from reference TRBV13 and TRBJ1-2, is as follows: AAGVIQSPRHLIKEKRETATLKCYPIPRHDTVYWYQQGPGQDPQFLISFYEKMQSDKGSIPDRFSAQQFSDYHSELNMSSLELGDSALYFCASSLQGAHGYTFGSGTRLTVV.

The chain carries TRBV6-2 or TRBV6-3 and TRBJ1-3; D not certain. The germline V gene encodes CDR1 MNHEY and CDR2 SVGEGT. Trimming stripped 1 base from V and 10 bases from J, with 8 bases between. CDR3 length: 12 residues. CDR3 nucleotide sequence: TGTGCCAGCAGTTACTACGGGGAGACCATATATTTT. This translates into CASSYYGETIYF.

The chain has TRBV28 and TRBJ1-2, with 7 bases lining up with TRBD1. J lost 1 base, V lost 6 bases, and 2 bases had no gene match. The CDR3 is 13 residues long. In germline, CDR1 is MDHEN, CDR2 SYDVKM. This chain's CDR3 is CASRTGINYGYTF. As DNA, the CDR3 is TGTGCCAGCAGGACAGGGATTAACTATGGCTACACCTTC.

V gene TRBV20-1 combines with J gene TRBJ1-2, with 8 bases identical to TRBD1. CDR3 length equals 17 residues. Germline-derived CDR1 and CDR2 are DFQATT and SNEGSKA (reference sequence). The junction had 18 bases not matched to a gene; V was cut back by 3 bases and J by 6 bases. The CDR3 sequence is CSASNRGQGSGRHGYTF. DNA for the CDR3: TGCAGTGCTAGTAACCGTGGACAGGGAAGTGGACGTCATGGCTACACCTTC.

This chain joins TRBV29-1 and TRBJ1-3; unclear D gene. Trimming removed 2 bases from V and 0 bases from J, with 5 bases in between. Germline V CDR1 and CDR2: SQVTM, ANQGSEA. The CDR3 consists of 13 residues. In nucleotides, the CDR3 is TGCAGCGTTGAACTTTACTCTGGAAACACCATATATTTT. It encodes CSVELYSGNTIYF.

V usage is TRBV7-2 and J usage is TRBJ2-1, with D perhaps TRBD2 (5 bases). In germline, CDR1 is SGHTA, CDR2 FQGNSA. CDR3 length: 17 amino acids. V was clipped by 2 bases and J by 4 bases, with 18 bases between them. CDR3 residues: CASSLPTDSWNYNEQFF. DNA for the CDR3: TGTGCCAGCAGCTTACCTACGGACTCTTGGAATTACAATGAGCAGTTCTTC.

V usage is TRBV11-2 and J usage is TRBJ1-1; perhaps TRBD1 as D (5 bases). The CDR3 is 15 amino acids. Germline loops: CDR1 SGHAT, CDR2 FQNNGV. V gave up 4 bases and J gave up 0 bases, with 12 bases separating them. The DNA of the CDR3 is TGTGCCAGCAGCTCATCGGGGGGAATGAACACTGAAGCTTTCTTT. Amino acids: CASSSSGGMNTEAFF.

The chain is built from TRBV30 and TRBJ2-4, with 8 bases identical to TRBD1. V gave up 2 bases and J gave up 4 bases; unmatched junction bases: 10. The germline V gene encodes CDR1 GTSNPN and CDR2 SVGIG (reference sequence). CDR3 size: 16 residues. CDR3: CAWSPQGAVGKNIQYF. CDR3 bases: TGTGCCTGGAGTCCCCAGGGGGCCGTTGGGAAAAACATTCAGTACTTC.

The chain links TRBV19 to TRBJ1-6; no firm D call. Trimming pared 3 bases from V and 6 bases from J, leaving 6 bases between. Germline lookup yields CDR1 LNHDA and CDR2 SQIVND (reference sequence). CDR3 length: 13 amino acids. CDR3 residues: CASSMRVNSPLHF. The CDR3 DNA is TGTGCCAGTAGTATGAGAGTTAATTCACCCCTCCACTTT.

The chain combines TRBV5-4 with TRBJ2-2; D is possibly TRBD1 (6 bases). CDR1 is SGHNT and CDR2 is YYREEE in the germline V gene (reference sequence). The CDR3 has 16 residues. V shed 5 bases and J shed 0 bases, with 14 bases lying between them. DNA for the CDR3: TGTGCCAGCAGTCGAGCCGGGACAACGAACACCGGGGAGCTGTTTTTT. Its protein product is CASSRAGTTNTGELFF.

This chain uses TRBV24-1 with TRBJ1-2; TRBD1 aligns across 8 bases. The germline V gene encodes CDR1 KGHDR and CDR2 SFDVKD. The V and J ends lost 4 bases and 4 bases, in that order; junction bases with no gene match: 10. The CDR3 extends over 16 amino acids. The CDR3 nucleotides read TGTGCCACCAGTGACCCGGTAGGGACAGGACCCTATGGCTACACCTTC. Its translation is CATSDPVGTGPYGYTF.

This clone was picked up one time. This chain uses TRBV11-3 with TRBJ1-6; no reliable D call. CDR3 length: 14 amino acids. In germline, CDR1 is SGHNT, CDR2 YENEEA. The V end was cut by 5 bases, the J end by 4 bases, with 9 bases between. CDR3: CASSHGGYNSPLHF. Written as DNA, the CDR3 is TGTGCCAGCAGCCACGGAGGATATAATTCACCCCTCCACTTT.

The genes are TRBV4-2 and TRBJ1-1; TRBD1 aligns across 12 bases. Trimming cost V 5 bases and J 6 bases; bases outside gene matches: 7. CDR3 length: 15 residues. Germline V CDR1 and CDR2: LGHNA, YNFKEQ. CDR3 coding DNA: TGTGCCAGCAGCGAACGGGACAGGGGGCGTTCTGAAGCTTTCTTT. It yields the protein CASSERDRGRSEAFF.

V and J are TRBV12-5 and TRBJ1-2; TRBD1 aligns across 11 bases. This CDR3 is built from 15 residues. After removal of 7 bases from V and 5 bases from J, the junction contained 9 bases not matched to a gene. From germline, CDR1 is LGHNT and CDR2 FRNRAP. CDR3 amino acids: CASAPPGQGAYGYTF. The CDR3 DNA sequence: TGTGCTAGTGCCCCACCCGGACAGGGGGCTTATGGCTACACCTTC.

The gene calls are TRBV4-3 and TRBJ1-6, with TRBD1 matching 8 bases. V lost 1 base, J lost 8 bases, and 4 bases stayed unmatched. The CDR3 is 15 residues long. Germline V gene data show CDR1 as LGHNA and CDR2 as YSLEER. CDR3 nucleotide sequence: TGCGCCAGCAGCCAAGCAGGGGGCGCCGATTCACCCCTCCACTTT. Its translation: CASSQAGGADSPLHF.

The chain is built from TRBV9 and TRBJ2-5; 9 bases line up with TRBD2. The germline CDR1 and CDR2 sequences are SGDLS and YYNGEE. The CDR3 is 14 residues long. V lost 4 bases and J lost 5; bases outside the gene matches: 6. Here the CDR3 reads CASSSRTSVETQYF. The CDR3 DNA reads as TGTGCCAGCAGCTCCCGGACTAGCGTGGAGACCCAGTACTTC.